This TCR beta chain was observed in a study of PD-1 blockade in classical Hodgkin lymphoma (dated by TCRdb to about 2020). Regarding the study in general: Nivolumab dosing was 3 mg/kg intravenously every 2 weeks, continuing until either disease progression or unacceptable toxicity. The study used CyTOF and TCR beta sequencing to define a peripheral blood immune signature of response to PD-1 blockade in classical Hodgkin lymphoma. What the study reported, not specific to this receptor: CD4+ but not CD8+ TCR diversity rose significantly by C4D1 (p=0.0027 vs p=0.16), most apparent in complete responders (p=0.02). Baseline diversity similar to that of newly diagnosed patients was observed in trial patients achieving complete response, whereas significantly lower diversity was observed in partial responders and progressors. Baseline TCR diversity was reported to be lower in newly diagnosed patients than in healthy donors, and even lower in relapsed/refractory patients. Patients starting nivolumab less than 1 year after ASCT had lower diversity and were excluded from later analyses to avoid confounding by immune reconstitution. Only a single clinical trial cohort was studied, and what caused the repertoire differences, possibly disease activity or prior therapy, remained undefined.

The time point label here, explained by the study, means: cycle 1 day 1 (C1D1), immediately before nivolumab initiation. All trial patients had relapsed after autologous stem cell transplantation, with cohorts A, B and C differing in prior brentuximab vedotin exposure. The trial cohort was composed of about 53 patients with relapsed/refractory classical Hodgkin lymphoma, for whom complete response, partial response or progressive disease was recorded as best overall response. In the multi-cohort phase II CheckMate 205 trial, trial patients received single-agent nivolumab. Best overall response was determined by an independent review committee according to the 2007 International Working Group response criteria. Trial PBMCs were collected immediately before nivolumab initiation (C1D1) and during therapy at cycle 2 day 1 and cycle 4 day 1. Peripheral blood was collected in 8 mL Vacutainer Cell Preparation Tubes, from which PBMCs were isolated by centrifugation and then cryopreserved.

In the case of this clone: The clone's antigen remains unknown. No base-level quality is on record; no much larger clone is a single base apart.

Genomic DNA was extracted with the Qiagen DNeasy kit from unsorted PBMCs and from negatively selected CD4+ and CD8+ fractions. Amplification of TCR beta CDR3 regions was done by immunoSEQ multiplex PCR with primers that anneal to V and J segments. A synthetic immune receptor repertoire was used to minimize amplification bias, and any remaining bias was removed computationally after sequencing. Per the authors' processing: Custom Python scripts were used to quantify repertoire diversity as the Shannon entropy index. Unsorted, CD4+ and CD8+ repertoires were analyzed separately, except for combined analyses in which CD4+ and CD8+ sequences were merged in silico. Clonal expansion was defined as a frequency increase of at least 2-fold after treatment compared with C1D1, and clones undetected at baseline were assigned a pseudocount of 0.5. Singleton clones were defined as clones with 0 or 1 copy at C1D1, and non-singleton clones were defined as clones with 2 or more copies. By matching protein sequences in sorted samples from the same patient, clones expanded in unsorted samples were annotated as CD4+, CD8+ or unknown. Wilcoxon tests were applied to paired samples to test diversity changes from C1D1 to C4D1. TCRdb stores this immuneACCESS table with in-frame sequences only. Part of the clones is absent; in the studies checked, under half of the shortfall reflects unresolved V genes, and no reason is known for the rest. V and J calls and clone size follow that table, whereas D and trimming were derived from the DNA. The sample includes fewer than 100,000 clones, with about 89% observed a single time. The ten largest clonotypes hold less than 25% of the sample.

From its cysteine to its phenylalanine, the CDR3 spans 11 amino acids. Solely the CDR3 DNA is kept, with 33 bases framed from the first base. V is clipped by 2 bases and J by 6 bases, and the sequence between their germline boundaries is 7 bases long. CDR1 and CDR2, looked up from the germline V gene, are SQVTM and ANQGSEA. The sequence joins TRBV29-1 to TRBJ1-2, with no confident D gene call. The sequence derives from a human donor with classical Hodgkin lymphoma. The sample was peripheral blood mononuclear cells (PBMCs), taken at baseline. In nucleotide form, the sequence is TGCAGCGTTGAATGGGTAAATGGCTACACCTTC. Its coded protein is CSVEWVNGYTF.